Shown below are 21 T cell receptor beta chains from a single sample sequenced in a study of cytomegalovirus exposure and HLA in healthy donors. Use of 60 Vbeta and 13 Jbeta primers characterized the PCR. Here immunoSEQ multiplex PCR was the method, and the copy in TCRdb shows in-frame clones only, minus some. The data contain fewer than 200,000 clones, about 83% of them seen just once; the ten biggest clones take up under 2%. Source material: PBMCs. The receptors were gathered from a man aged 35 to 55 in good health and CMV-seropositive.

The chain recombines TRBV7-9 with TRBJ1-2, with TRBD1 identical over 8 bases. The V gene end was trimmed by 5 bases and the J gene end by 4 bases; junction bases not matched to a gene: 12. The CDR3 is 16 amino acids. From germline, CDR1 is SEHNR and CDR2 FQNEAQ (reference sequence). CDR3 in DNA: TGTGCCAGCAGCGGGAGCGGGGCAGGGGGCGGCTATGGCTACACCTTC. Protein sequence: CASSGSGAGGGYGYTF.

At least ten counts were recorded for this clone. CDR3 in amino acids: CASSSTGTANYGYTF. As DNA, the CDR3 is TGTGCCAGCAGCTCTACCGGGACAGCTAACTATGGCTACACCTTC. This chain uses TRBV11-2 with TRBJ1-2; TRBD1 aligns across 7 bases. The J segment lost 0 bases and the V segment lost 4 bases, leaving 5 bases of the junction unmatched. CDR1 SGHAT and CDR2 FQNNGV come from the germline V gene. The CDR3 is made up of 15 amino acids.

V and J are TRBV13 and TRBJ2-5; 7 bases agree with TRBD1. The J call is in doubt because the DNA end fits TRBJ2-7 better. Germline loops: CDR1 PRHDT, CDR2 FYEKMQ (reference sequence). There are 14 residues in the CDR3. DNA for the CDR3: TGTGCCAGCAGCCCCTGGACAGGTAGGGTCGAGCAGTACTTC. Its translation is CASSPWTGRVEQYF.

For the CDR3, the DNA is TGTGCCAGCAGTTTCGGCGGGTCCTACAATGAGCAGTTCTTC. Its translation: CASSFGGSYNEQFF. The chain couples TRBV27 to TRBJ2-1, with TRBD2 as a possible D gene (5 bases). V was trimmed by 3 bases and J by 1 base, leaving 7 bases between them. The CDR3 has 14 residues. The germline CDR1 and CDR2 sequences are MNHEY and SMNVEV (reference sequence).

This clone was found once. The CDR3 DNA reads TGTGCCAGCAGTTCCGGGACATTTGAGACCCAGTACTTC. The encoded protein is CASSSGTFETQYF. The chain employs TRBV9 and TRBJ2-5; TRBD1 might be the D (6 bases). Germline CDR1 reads SGDLS; CDR2 reads YYNGEE. This CDR3 is built from 13 residues. Deletions cut 5 bases from V and 5 bases from J, with 13 bases between. Supplemented by reference TRBV9 and TRBJ2-5, the full variable domain reads DSGVTQTPKHLITATGQRVTLRCSPRSGDLSVYWYQQSLDQGLQFLIQYYNGEERAKGNILERFSAQQFPDLHSELNLSSLELGDSALYFCASSSGTFETQYFGPGTRLLVL.

The chain links TRBV4-1 to TRBJ1-1; TRBD1 matches 7 bases. The CDR3 is made up of 15 amino acids. CDR1 MGHRA and CDR2 YSYEKL come from the germline V gene. The V gene end was trimmed by 4 bases and the J gene end by 2 bases; junction bases not matched to a gene: 7. CDR3 in DNA: TGCGCCAGCAGCCTCCTGACAGGGACCAACACTGAAGCTTTCTTT. It translates to CASSLLTGTNTEAFF.

The chain couples TRBV7-2 to TRBJ1-5; D might be TRBD1 (6 bases). The CDR3 contains 14 residues. V dropped 4 bases and J dropped 3 bases, with 10 bases sitting between them. Germline loops: CDR1 SGHTA, CDR2 FQGNSA. This CDR3 is CASSSQGPNQPQHF. In DNA, the CDR3 is TGTGCCAGCAGCTCACAGGGCCCCAATCAGCCCCAGCATTTT. Full variable domain (outside the CDR3, taken from reference TRBV7-2 and TRBJ1-5): GAGVSQSPSNKVTEKGKDVELRCDPISGHTALYWYRQSLGQGLEFLIYFQGNSAPDKSGLPSDRFSAERTGGSVSTLTIQRTQQEDSAVYLCASSSQGPNQPQHFGDGTRLSIL.

The count of this clone is one. The chain is built from TRBV29-1 and TRBJ2-5, with D possibly matching TRBD1 (6 bases). V was shortened by 6 bases and J by 2 bases, with 19 bases between the two germline ends. The CDR3 runs to 15 residues. Germline V CDR1 and CDR2: SQVTM, ANQGSEA. The DNA for the CDR3 is TGCAGCGTGGCCCGGGACAATGTTGGGCAAGAGACCCAGTACTTC. This gives the protein CSVARDNVGQETQYF. Full variable domain (remainder filled in from reference TRBV29-1 and TRBJ2-5): SAVISQKPSRDICQRGTSLTIQCQVDSQVTMMFWYRQQPGQSLTLIATANQGSEATYESGFVIDKFPISRPNLTFSTLTVSNMSPEDSSIYLCSVARDNVGQETQYFGPGTRLLVL.

The gene calls are TRBV5-6 and TRBJ2-3, with D perhaps TRBD2 (5 bases). In germline, CDR1 is SGHDT, CDR2 YYEEEE. The CDR3 is 15 residues long. V was clipped by 2 bases and J by 4 bases, with 14 bases between them. In nucleotides, the CDR3 is TGTGCCAGCAGCTTTGAGGGAGTGACTTCAGATACGCAGTATTTT. It yields the protein CASSFEGVTSDTQYF.

This chain links TRBV7-9 with TRBJ2-3, with 9 bases lining up with TRBD2. The CDR3 has 17 amino acids. Germline assignment: CDR1 SEHNR and CDR2 FQNEAQ (reference sequence). The V and J ends lost 0 bases and 7 bases, in that order; junction bases with no gene match: 11. The CDR3 protein is CASSLAPGSGRPYTQYF. Here the CDR3 DNA reads TGTGCCAGCAGCTTAGCCCCGGGTAGCGGGAGACCATATACGCAGTATTTT.

The rearrangement links TRBV29-1 to TRBJ2-6; 9 bases map to TRBD1. Germline CDR1 is SQVTM and CDR2 is ANQGSEA. The CDR3 contains 14 residues. The V segment lost 6 bases and the J segment 4 bases; nucleotides outside the gene matches: 4. The CDR3 sequence is CSVGQGVGANVLTF. In DNA, the CDR3 is TGCAGCGTGGGACAGGGTGTCGGGGCCAACGTCCTGACTTTC.

This clone was picked up a small number of times. The V gene is TRBV19, the J gene TRBJ2-7; 7 positions agree with TRBD1. V lost 5 bases and J lost 7; bases outside the gene matches: 8. The CDR3 loop spans 13 amino acids. Germline V gene sequence: CDR1 LNHDA, CDR2 SQIVND (reference sequence). The CDR3 loop is CASSPTLRGEQYF. CDR3 nucleotides: TGTGCCAGTAGTCCTACCCTCAGGGGGGAGCAGTACTTC. The variable domain in full, with the rest retrieved from reference TRBV19 and TRBJ2-7, is DGGITQSPKYLFRKEGQNVTLSCEQNLNHDAMYWYRQDPGQGLRLIYYSQIVNDFQKGDIAEGYSVSREKKESFPLTVTSAQKNPTAFYLCASSPTLRGEQYFGPGTRLTVT.

This chain uses TRBV6-5 with TRBJ1-1; TRBD1 aligns across 10 bases. There are 14 residues in the CDR3. Germline V gene sequence: CDR1 MNHEY, CDR2 SVGAGI. J was trimmed by 7 bases and V by 5 bases; bases with no gene match: 7. The CDR3 region is CASSIGQGVGEAFF. DNA for the CDR3: TGTGCCAGCAGTATAGGACAGGGGGTTGGTGAAGCTTTCTTT.

The chain uses TRBV4-1 and TRBJ2-5; the match to TRBD1 covers 8 bases. Germline V gene data show CDR1 as MGHRA and CDR2 as YSYEKL. The CDR3 extends over 20 amino acids. V shed 4 bases and J 1 base; nucleotides not matched to a gene: 20. Here the CDR3 reads CASSPQTSQGATSSQETQYF. In DNA, the CDR3 is TGCGCCAGCAGCCCCCAGACTAGTCAGGGGGCCACCTCAAGCCAAGAGACCCAGTACTTC.

The rearrangement links TRBV6-5 to TRBJ1-5, with 12 nucleotides matching TRBD1. CDR1 and CDR2 (germline): MNHEY, SVGAGI. The V segment lost 6 bases and the J segment 5 bases; nucleotides outside the gene matches: 5. The CDR3 covers 15 residues. The DNA for the CDR3 is TGTGCCAGCAGATCAGGGACAGGGGGCGATCAGCCCCAGCATTTT. Translating gives CASRSGTGGDQPQHF.

The chain combines TRBV2 with TRBJ2-7; TRBD2 aligns across 10 bases. CDR3 length equals 15 residues. The V gene end was trimmed by 5 bases and the J gene end by 2 bases; junction bases not matched to a gene: 6. From germline, CDR1 is SNHLY and CDR2 FYNNEI. The CDR3 sequence is CASSRRTSGTYEQYF. The CDR3 coding sequence is TGTGCCAGCAGTAGACGGACTAGCGGTACCTACGAGCAGTACTTC.

This rearrangement joins TRBV6-1 to TRBJ2-1, with TRBD1 identical over 11 bases. Germline lookup yields CDR1 MNHNS and CDR2 SASEGT. The V gene end was trimmed by 1 base and the J gene end by 7 bases; junction bases not matched to a gene: 6. The CDR3 has 16 residues. CDR3 residues: CASSEEWDRGLNEQFF. DNA for the CDR3: TGTGCCAGCAGTGAAGAATGGGACAGGGGGTTGAATGAGCAGTTCTTC.

V gene TRBV6-1 combines with J gene TRBJ1-5, with TRBD1 as a possible D gene (6 bases). V was clipped by 6 bases and J by 9 bases, with 15 bases between them. Germline lookup yields CDR1 MNHNS and CDR2 SASEGT. The CDR3 runs 13 residues. This CDR3 is CASSPGHPPPQHF. CDR3 nucleotides: TGTGCCAGCAGCCCGGGACATCCTCCGCCCCAGCATTTT.

The chain combines TRBV9 with TRBJ2-2; 10 nucleotides align to TRBD1. Per the germline V gene, CDR1 is SGDLS and CDR2 is YYNGEE. The CDR3 is 20 residues long. The V and J ends lost 5 bases and 5 bases, in that order; junction bases with no gene match: 21. The CDR3 loop is CASRGNPGQGSAGETGELFF. CDR3 coding DNA: TGTGCCAGCAGGGGGAACCCGGGACAGGGGTCAGCGGGAGAGACCGGGGAGCTGTTTTTT.

V usage is TRBV11-1 and J usage is TRBJ2-1; 10 positions match TRBD2. The germline CDR1 and CDR2 sequences are SGHAT and FQDESV (reference sequence). The V and J ends lost 1 base and 3 bases, in that order; junction bases with no gene match: 3. The length of the CDR3 is 16 residues. CDR3 nucleotide sequence: TGTGCCAGCAGCTTAGGGTCTAGCGGGAGCTACAATGAGCAGTTCTTC. Translation gives CASSLGSSGSYNEQFF.

The chain is built from TRBV5-1 and TRBJ2-2; the match to TRBD2 covers 10 bases. The V gene's germline CDR1 is SGHRS and CDR2 YFSETQ. Trimming cost V 5 bases and J 5 bases; bases outside gene matches: 18. The CDR3 length is 19 residues. CDR3 region: CASSKDSRTSGIPTGELFF. The CDR3 DNA sequence: TGCGCCAGCAGTAAGGACAGCCGGACTAGCGGAATTCCTACCGGGGAGCTGTTTTTT.